One sample yielded the 32 T cell receptor beta chains listed below, sequenced in a study of cytomegalovirus exposure and HLA in healthy donors. PCR amplification relied on 60 Vbeta primers (plus 13 Jbeta primers). TCRdb's copy holds only in-frame clones and misses some; the assay was immunoSEQ multiplex PCR. The sample has around 150,000 clones, about 70% seen once; the top ten hold 1.5% to 2%. Sequencing used PBMCs. The receptors were gathered from a woman between 40 and 50 years old in good health and CMV-seronegative.

This clone was detected only a few times. This chain joins TRBV27 and TRBJ1-2; a possible D gene is TRBD1 (6 bases). The germline CDR1 and CDR2 sequences are MNHEY and SMNVEV (reference sequence). V was shortened by 4 bases and J by 4 bases, with 10 bases between the two germline ends. The CDR3 runs to 13 residues. As DNA, the CDR3 is TGTGCCAGCAGTTCCGGACAGCCCTATGGCTACACCTTC. Translated: CASSSGQPYGYTF.

This sequence joins TRBV28 and TRBJ1-5; D call uncertain. The CDR3 is 13 residues long. Trimming left V 7 bases short and J 0 bases short, with 7 bases between. Germline V lookup: CDR1 MDHEN, CDR2 SYDVKM. The CDR3 sequence is CASNPYSNQPQHF. CDR3 nucleotide sequence: TGTGCCAGCAATCCGTATAGCAATCAGCCCCAGCATTTT.

The rearrangement links TRBV28 to TRBJ2-1; 12 bases fit TRBD2. Germline V gives CDR1 MDHEN, CDR2 SYDVKM. This CDR3 spans 17 amino acids. J was trimmed by 2 bases and V by 6 bases; bases with no gene match: 8. CDR3 bases: TGTGCCAGCAGGACCAAAGGACTAGCGGGACCCTACAATGAGCAGTTCTTC. It translates to CASRTKGLAGPYNEQFF.

The chain has TRBV15 and TRBJ1-5; 9 bases align to TRBD1. The V gene's germline CDR1 is LNHNV and CDR2 YYDKDF (reference sequence). J gave up 9 bases and V 4 bases, and 7 bases lay outside the gene matches. The CDR3 consists of 14 residues. CDR3 DNA sequence: TGTGCCACCAGCAAGGGACAGGGACTTAGGCCCCAGCATTTT. Its translation is CATSKGQGLRPQHF.

The chain has TRBV27 and TRBJ1-2; TRBD1 might be the D (6 bases). Germline CDR1 and CDR2: MNHEY and SMNVEV (reference sequence). The ends were cut back, 3 bases at V and 2 bases at J, with 10 bases in the middle. This CDR3 spans 14 amino acids. CDR3 DNA: TGTGCCAGCAGTTTTCGGCAGGGGAACTATGGCTACACCTTC. It codes for CASSFRQGNYGYTF.

The count of this clone is one. The J gene is TRBJ2-2, the V gene TRBV11-2; tentative D call: TRBD2 (5 bases). The CDR3 consists of 15 residues. The V gene's germline CDR1 is SGHAT and CDR2 FQNNGV. The V and J ends lost 1 base and 6 bases respectively, with 12 bases between them. The CDR3 spells CASSLGGLRAGELFF. The CDR3 DNA follows: TGTGCCAGCAGCTTAGGTGGCTTGAGGGCCGGGGAGCTGTTTTTT.

The rearrangement joins TRBV6-5 to TRBJ1-4; D is uncertain. Germline loops: CDR1 MNHEY, CDR2 SVGAGI. The CDR3 extends over 14 amino acids. V was pared by 5 bases and J by 8 bases, with 15 bases between. For the CDR3, the DNA is TGTGCCAGCAGTCCGGAAAGAGGAGCCGAAAAACTGTTTTTT. As protein: CASSPERGAEKLFF.

The J gene is TRBJ2-2, the V gene TRBV15; 12 bases align to TRBD1. J was trimmed by 2 bases and V by 5 bases; bases with no gene match: 15. The CDR3 length is 20 residues. Germline V gene sequence: CDR1 LNHNV, CDR2 YYDKDF (reference sequence). The CDR3 DNA reads TGTGCCACCAGCTACTGGGGGACAGGGGGCTTGGTATATAACACCGGGGAGCTGTTTTTT. It specifies CATSYWGTGGLVYNTGELFF.

The V and J genes are TRBV2 and TRBJ1-2; D gene unclear. CDR3 length: 16 amino acids. Deletions cut 8 bases from V and 0 bases from J, with 19 bases between. The germline V gene has CDR1 SNHLY and CDR2 FYNNEI. The DNA for the CDR3 is TGTGCCAGCGCCAAAAGCGAGGAGGTTCCTAACTATGGCTACACCTTC. It encodes CASAKSEEVPNYGYTF.

The chain uses TRBV21-1 and TRBJ2-1; the table gives TRBD2 as D, unverified against the DNA. TRBV21-1 is assigned pseudogene status. The CDR3 is 14 amino acids. In DNA, the CDR3 is TGTGCCAGCCTGACTAGCGGGCCTACAAGTGAGCAGTTCTTC. As protein: CASLTSGPTSEQFF.

The rearrangement joins TRBV2 to TRBJ1-2, with D perhaps matching TRBD1 (6 bases). There are 14 residues in the CDR3. Looked up from germline, CDR1 is SNHLY and CDR2 is FYNNEI. The V and J ends lost 2 bases and 2 bases respectively, with 9 bases between them. As DNA, the CDR3 is TGTGCCAGCAGTGAACAGGGGCCGAACTATGGCTACACCTTC. It yields the protein CASSEQGPNYGYTF.

This rearrangement joins TRBV9 to TRBJ2-6, with TRBD2 matching 7 bases. The CDR3 contains 17 residues. Germline-derived CDR1 and CDR2 are SGDLS and YYNGEE. J gave up 1 base and V 3 bases, and 7 bases lay outside the gene matches. The CDR3: CASSERTRWSGANVLTF. In DNA form, the CDR3 reads TGTGCCAGCAGCGAACGGACTAGGTGGTCTGGGGCCAACGTCCTGACTTTC.

Notes on this clone: A junction end diverges from the germline sequence, so it may reflect a read error. CDR3 residues: CASSQTRQGHVPF. The CDR3, as DNA: TGTGCCAGCAGCCAAACCCGACAGGGGCATGTCCCTTTC. V is TRBV14 and J is TRBJ1-2; 8 bases agree with TRBD1. This CDR3 comprises 13 residues. CDR1 and CDR2 from the germline V gene are SGHDN and FVKESK. The variable domain in full, completed from reference TRBV14 and TRBJ1-2, reads EAGVTQFPSHSVIEKGQTVTLRCDPISGHDNLYWYRRVMGKEIKFLLHFVKESKQDESGMPNNRFLAERTGGTYSTLKVQPAELEDSGVYFCASSQTRQGHVPFGSGTRLTVV.

The CDR3 DNA reads TGTGCCAGCAGTCGTCTAGCGGACACCCACAATGAGCAGTTCTTC. Translation: CASSRLADTHNEQFF. The rearrangement joins TRBV2 to TRBJ2-1, with 7 nucleotides matching TRBD2. The CDR3 has 15 residues. The V gene end was trimmed by 5 bases and the J gene end by 5 bases; junction bases not matched to a gene: 9. Germline V lookup: CDR1 SNHLY, CDR2 FYNNEI.

This sequence joins TRBV27 and TRBJ2-4; TRBD1 aligns across 7 bases. Germline V gives CDR1 MNHEY, CDR2 SMNVEV (reference sequence). V gave up 5 bases and J gave up 1 base; unmatched junction bases: 2. The CDR3 loop spans 14 amino acids. The CDR3 DNA reads TGTGCCAGCAGTCTCAGGGGGGCCAAAAACATTCAGTACTTC. This gives the protein CASSLRGAKNIQYF.

The V and J genes are TRBV7-9 and TRBJ2-7, with TRBD1 identical over 7 bases. This CDR3 region has 16 residues. J was trimmed by 3 bases and V by 5 bases; bases with no gene match: 13. The germline V gene has CDR1 SEHNR and CDR2 FQNEAQ (reference sequence). CDR3 bases: TGTGCCAGCAGCCACCCAACCGGGACAGCCCTCTACGAGCAGTACTTC. Encoded protein: CASSHPTGTALYEQYF. Drawing the rest from reference TRBV7-9 and TRBJ2-7, the complete variable domain is DTGVSQNPRHKITKRGQNVTFRCDPISEHNRLYWYRQTLGQGPEFLTYFQNEAQLEKSRLLSDRFSAERPKGSFSTLEIQRTEQGDSAMYLCASSHPTGTALYEQYFGPGTRLTVT.

The sample holds a few counts of this clone. The V call is TRBV6-5, the J call TRBJ2-7, with 7 nucleotides matching TRBD1. V shed 0 bases and J 3 bases; nucleotides not matched to a gene: 5. CDR1 and CDR2 from the germline V gene are MNHEY and SVGAGI. The CDR3 consists of 15 residues. In DNA form, the CDR3 reads TGTGCCAGCAGTTACTCCGACAGGGCCGGCTACGAGCAGTACTTC. Protein product: CASSYSDRAGYEQYF.

With respect to this clone: At one boundary the junction diverges from the germline segment, which might be a read error. The chain employs TRBV28 and TRBJ2-7; 11 bases agree with TRBD1. Germline V lookup: CDR1 MDHEN, CDR2 SYDVKM. CDR3 size: 13 residues. The CDR3 protein is CASTDRGRPGDDF. The CDR3 nucleotides read TGTGCCAGCACGGACAGGGGGCGTCCGGGGGATGACTTC.

The chain links TRBV5-1 to TRBJ1-2, with 10 bases that match TRBD1. CDR1 is SGHRS and CDR2 is YFSETQ in the germline V gene. V shed 4 bases and J 7 bases; nucleotides not matched to a gene: 7. This CDR3 has 14 residues. The CDR3 coding sequence is TGCGCCAGCAGCACCGGGACAGGGGTTTCTGGCTACACCTTC. It codes for CASSTGTGVSGYTF.

The chain couples TRBV19 to TRBJ2-1, with 9 positions matching TRBD2. The V segment lost 3 bases and the J segment 0 bases; nucleotides outside the gene matches: 15. The CDR3 runs 20 residues. Per the germline V gene, CDR1 is LNHDA and CDR2 is SQIVND (reference sequence). CDR3 nucleotides: TGTGCCAGTAGTATGTCGCCAGCGGGAGGTCCCCATGGCTCCTACAATGAGCAGTTCTTC. This sequence encodes CASSMSPAGGPHGSYNEQFF.

The chain has TRBV15 and TRBJ2-7, with unresolved D. This CDR3 is built from 11 residues. The V gene's germline CDR1 is LNHNV and CDR2 YYDKDF (reference sequence). Trimming shortened V by 3 bases and J by 7 bases, and 7 bases separated the two germline ends. The CDR3: CATSSGREQYF. The CDR3 nucleotides read TGTGCCACCAGCAGTGGCAGGGAGCAGTACTTC. The variable domain in full, completed from reference TRBV15 and TRBJ2-7, reads DAMVIQNPRYQVTQFGKPVTLSCSQTLNHNVMYWYQQKSSQAPKLLFHYYDKDFNNEADTPDNFQSRRPNTSFCFLDIRSPGLGDTAMYLCATSSGREQYFGPGTRLTVT.

The rearrangement links TRBV7-6 to TRBJ2-5; TRBD2 matches at 7 bases. The junction had 10 bases not matched to a gene; V was cut back by 4 bases and J by 5 bases. The germline CDR1 and CDR2 sequences are SGHVS and FNYEAQ. This CDR3 contains 15 residues. CDR3 DNA sequence: TGTGCCAGCAGCTACGAGACGAGCGGGGTTGAGACCCAGTACTTC. It encodes CASSYETSGVETQYF. Variable domain in full (rest from reference TRBV7-6 and TRBJ2-5): GAGVSQSPRYKVTKRGQDVALRCDPISGHVSLYWYRQALGQGPEFLTYFNYEAQQDKSGLPNDRFSAERPEGSISTLTIQRTEQRDSAMYRCASSYETSGVETQYFGPGTRLLVL.

The genes are TRBV5-6 and TRBJ2-7; TRBD1 matches 9 bases. The CDR3 has 15 amino acids. The germline CDR1 and CDR2 sequences are SGHDT and YYEEEE. With V trimmed by 0 bases and J by 4 bases, 5 bases remained unmatched. This CDR3 is CASSLEGQGIYEQYF. Written as DNA, the CDR3 is TGTGCCAGCAGCTTGGAGGGACAGGGTATTTACGAGCAGTACTTC.

J is TRBJ2-5 and V is TRBV5-1, with 8 bases aligning to TRBD1. The J segment lost 5 bases and the V segment lost 0 bases, leaving 3 bases of the junction unmatched. Germline CDR1 reads SGHRS; CDR2 reads YFSETQ. The CDR3 sequence is 14 residues long. The CDR3 protein is CASSLDRGIETQYF. CDR3 nucleotide sequence: TGCGCCAGCAGCTTGGACAGGGGGATTGAGACCCAGTACTTC.

This clone occurred once. This sequence joins TRBV5-1 and TRBJ1-4; D not resolved. The germline V gene has CDR1 SGHRS and CDR2 YFSETQ. The CDR3 is made up of 15 amino acids. V shed 1 base and J shed 8 bases, with 15 bases lying between them. CDR3 nucleotides: TGCGCCAGCAGCTTGAGGAGGTCCGGGAGCGAAAAACTGTTTTTT. It codes for CASSLRRSGSEKLFF.

The chain employs TRBV4-1 and TRBJ2-1, with a tentative D call TRBD2 (7 bases). Germline assignment: CDR1 MGHRA and CDR2 YSYEKL. This CDR3 spans 18 amino acids. The germline V and J ends were trimmed by 1 base and 4 bases, with 20 bases remaining between them. The DNA for the CDR3 is TGCGCCAGCAGCCAAGGAGGTCATGGGGGGGGCGGTTACAATGAGCAGTTCTTC. Amino acid sequence: CASSQGGHGGGGYNEQFF.

The chain links TRBV27 to TRBJ2-2; D is ambiguous. The germline V gene encodes CDR1 MNHEY and CDR2 SMNVEV (reference sequence). V lost 0 bases, J lost 4 bases, and 6 bases lay in between. The CDR3 is made up of 14 amino acids. The CDR3 here is CASSLSSRTGELFF. The DNA for the CDR3 is TGTGCCAGCAGTTTATCATCCCGCACCGGGGAGCTGTTTTTT.

In its sample, this clone was seen a few times. The gene calls are TRBV11-2 and TRBJ1-5; D is unclear. The CDR3 has 12 residues. V lost 5 bases and J 3 bases, leaving 5 bases between the germline ends. Germline CDR1 SGHAT, CDR2 FQNNGV. CDR3 in DNA: TGTGCCAGCAGCCTCGTCAATCAGCCCCAGCATTTT. Amino acid sequence: CASSLVNQPQHF.

The chain carries TRBV4-1 and TRBJ2-1; TRBD1 matches 9 bases. This CDR3 is built from 22 residues. Germline V gene sequence: CDR1 MGHRA, CDR2 YSYEKL. Germline trimming cut 3 bases from V and 4 bases from J; bases unmatched to any gene: 25. The CDR3 reads CASSQAGTGTLRGRFGYNEQFF. The CDR3 nucleotides read TGCGCCAGCAGCCAGGCCGGGACAGGGACACTACGCGGAAGATTCGGGTACAATGAGCAGTTCTTC.

The rearrangement uses TRBV30 and TRBJ2-3; the D gene is possibly TRBD1 (5 bases). This CDR3 comprises 15 residues. Germline loops: CDR1 GTSNPN, CDR2 SVGIG (reference sequence). V lost 2 bases, J lost 5 bases, and 17 bases lay in between. In DNA form, the CDR3 reads TGTGCCTGGAGTACCGTAAGGGGTTGGCGAGATACGCAGTATTTT. Translated, it gives CAWSTVRGWRDTQYF.

The J gene is TRBJ2-5, the V gene TRBV29-1, with 9 bases identical to TRBD1. The ends lost 4 bases at V and 3 bases at J; junction bases unmatched: 0. Germline V CDR1 and CDR2: SQVTM, ANQGSEA. This CDR3 comprises 12 residues. CDR3 in DNA: TGCAGCGTTGGGACAGGGGAAGAGACCCAGTACTTC. This gives the protein CSVGTGEETQYF.

This chain uses TRBV10-3 with TRBJ1-5, with 10 bases lining up with TRBD1. The CDR3 has 19 amino acids. In germline, CDR1 is ENHRY, CDR2 SYGVKD. J gave up 3 bases and V 6 bases, and 17 bases lay outside the gene matches. In DNA form, the CDR3 reads TGTGCCATCAGCACAGGACCGGGGTTAGGACAGGGGGTCAATCAGCCCCAGCATTTT. Translated, it gives CAISTGPGLGQGVNQPQHF.